The clone carrying this T cell receptor (beta chain) showed up just once. Profiling relied on immunoSEQ multiplex PCR, and the TCRdb table lists in-frame clones only, not all of them. The top ten hold about 20% of the sample, which has tens of thousands of clones, about 80% seen once. This sample was included in a study of PD-1 blockade in classical Hodgkin lymphoma. Trimming left V 2 bases short and J 4 bases short, with 11 bases between. Germline V gene lookup returns CDR1 MNHEY and CDR2 SVGAGI. The CDR3 is 15 residues long. This sample's time point: cycle 4 day 1 (C4D1), after around six weeks of nivolumab. Patients all relapsed after autologous stem cell transplantation, and there was variation in brentuximab vedotin exposure.

The sequences come from peripheral blood mononuclear cells (PBMCs), collected before the fourth cycle of nivolumab. This receptor was obtained from a human donor with classical Hodgkin lymphoma. The gene calls are TRBV6-5 and TRBJ2-2; a weak D match, TRBD2 (6 bases). The CDR3 sequence: CASSYGGDITGELFF. CDR3 DNA: TGTGCCAGCAGTTACGGCGGGGATATCACCGGGGAGCTGTTTTTT.